This TCR beta chain was obtained from a study of blood T cell repertoires in COVID-19. Overall study: Whether acute or convalescent, the COVID-19 samples came from the United States, Italy and Spain. Sample material is recorded as cDNA or gDNA derived from T cells, B-cell-depleted T cells, or PBMCs.

As processed by the authors: Amplification with reference gene primers provided the estimates of nucleated cell counts. Generated by immunoSEQ multiplex PCR, the TCRdb table keeps only in-frame clones and is missing some. The D gene and trimming were derived from the DNA, and the V and J assignments and clone size from that table. In the table there are approximately 160,000 clones, around four fifths of which are singletons. V was trimmed by 3 bases and J by 7 bases, leaving 20 bases between them. Germline assignment: CDR1 SGHKS and CDR2 YYEKEE (reference sequence). The CDR3 runs to 16 residues. The sample comprised peripheral blood. This chain connects TRBV5-5 to TRBJ2-1; TRBD2 might be the D (6 bases). This TCR came from a man aged 65 to 79 who had recovered from COVID-19. The CDR3 nucleotides read TGTGCCAGCAGCTATCTTCTTGGGCGGGGAGGAAATGAGCAGTTCTTC. Translation gives CASSYLLGRGGNEQFF.